This entry concerns a single T cell receptor (beta chain). Antigen unknown. The data belong to a study of vaccination effects on CD4 cells after COVID-19. The CDR3 length is 16 residues. V was pared by 3 bases and J by 4 bases, with 21 bases between. Germline CDR1 is SQVTM and CDR2 is ANQGSEA. Scientists isolated CD4+ T cells after a roughly 9-day culture period ended. IL-2 medium took the place of half the medium on both days 3 and 7. Here immunoSEQ multiplex PCR was the method, and the copy in TCRdb shows in-frame clones only, minus some. The sample has 70,000 to 85,000 clones; roughly three quarters are singletons.

Sequenced here: CD4+ T cells from PBMCs cultured without peptide, sampled before COVID-19 vaccination. The TCR comes from a human donor who received a COVID-19 vaccine. V and J are TRBV29-1 and TRBJ1-2, with a weak D call TRBD1 (5 bases). In DNA form, the CDR3 reads TGCAGCGTTGACCAGTTTGGGACCGCCACCCCCTATGGCTACACCTTC. Translating gives CSVDQFGTATPYGYTF. The full variable domain, rest sourced from reference TRBV29-1 and TRBJ1-2, is SAVISQKPSRDICQRGTSLTIQCQVDSQVTMMFWYRQQPGQSLTLIATANQGSEATYESGFVIDKFPISRPNLTFSTLTVSNMSPEDSSIYLCSVDQFGTATPYGYTFGSGTRLTVV.